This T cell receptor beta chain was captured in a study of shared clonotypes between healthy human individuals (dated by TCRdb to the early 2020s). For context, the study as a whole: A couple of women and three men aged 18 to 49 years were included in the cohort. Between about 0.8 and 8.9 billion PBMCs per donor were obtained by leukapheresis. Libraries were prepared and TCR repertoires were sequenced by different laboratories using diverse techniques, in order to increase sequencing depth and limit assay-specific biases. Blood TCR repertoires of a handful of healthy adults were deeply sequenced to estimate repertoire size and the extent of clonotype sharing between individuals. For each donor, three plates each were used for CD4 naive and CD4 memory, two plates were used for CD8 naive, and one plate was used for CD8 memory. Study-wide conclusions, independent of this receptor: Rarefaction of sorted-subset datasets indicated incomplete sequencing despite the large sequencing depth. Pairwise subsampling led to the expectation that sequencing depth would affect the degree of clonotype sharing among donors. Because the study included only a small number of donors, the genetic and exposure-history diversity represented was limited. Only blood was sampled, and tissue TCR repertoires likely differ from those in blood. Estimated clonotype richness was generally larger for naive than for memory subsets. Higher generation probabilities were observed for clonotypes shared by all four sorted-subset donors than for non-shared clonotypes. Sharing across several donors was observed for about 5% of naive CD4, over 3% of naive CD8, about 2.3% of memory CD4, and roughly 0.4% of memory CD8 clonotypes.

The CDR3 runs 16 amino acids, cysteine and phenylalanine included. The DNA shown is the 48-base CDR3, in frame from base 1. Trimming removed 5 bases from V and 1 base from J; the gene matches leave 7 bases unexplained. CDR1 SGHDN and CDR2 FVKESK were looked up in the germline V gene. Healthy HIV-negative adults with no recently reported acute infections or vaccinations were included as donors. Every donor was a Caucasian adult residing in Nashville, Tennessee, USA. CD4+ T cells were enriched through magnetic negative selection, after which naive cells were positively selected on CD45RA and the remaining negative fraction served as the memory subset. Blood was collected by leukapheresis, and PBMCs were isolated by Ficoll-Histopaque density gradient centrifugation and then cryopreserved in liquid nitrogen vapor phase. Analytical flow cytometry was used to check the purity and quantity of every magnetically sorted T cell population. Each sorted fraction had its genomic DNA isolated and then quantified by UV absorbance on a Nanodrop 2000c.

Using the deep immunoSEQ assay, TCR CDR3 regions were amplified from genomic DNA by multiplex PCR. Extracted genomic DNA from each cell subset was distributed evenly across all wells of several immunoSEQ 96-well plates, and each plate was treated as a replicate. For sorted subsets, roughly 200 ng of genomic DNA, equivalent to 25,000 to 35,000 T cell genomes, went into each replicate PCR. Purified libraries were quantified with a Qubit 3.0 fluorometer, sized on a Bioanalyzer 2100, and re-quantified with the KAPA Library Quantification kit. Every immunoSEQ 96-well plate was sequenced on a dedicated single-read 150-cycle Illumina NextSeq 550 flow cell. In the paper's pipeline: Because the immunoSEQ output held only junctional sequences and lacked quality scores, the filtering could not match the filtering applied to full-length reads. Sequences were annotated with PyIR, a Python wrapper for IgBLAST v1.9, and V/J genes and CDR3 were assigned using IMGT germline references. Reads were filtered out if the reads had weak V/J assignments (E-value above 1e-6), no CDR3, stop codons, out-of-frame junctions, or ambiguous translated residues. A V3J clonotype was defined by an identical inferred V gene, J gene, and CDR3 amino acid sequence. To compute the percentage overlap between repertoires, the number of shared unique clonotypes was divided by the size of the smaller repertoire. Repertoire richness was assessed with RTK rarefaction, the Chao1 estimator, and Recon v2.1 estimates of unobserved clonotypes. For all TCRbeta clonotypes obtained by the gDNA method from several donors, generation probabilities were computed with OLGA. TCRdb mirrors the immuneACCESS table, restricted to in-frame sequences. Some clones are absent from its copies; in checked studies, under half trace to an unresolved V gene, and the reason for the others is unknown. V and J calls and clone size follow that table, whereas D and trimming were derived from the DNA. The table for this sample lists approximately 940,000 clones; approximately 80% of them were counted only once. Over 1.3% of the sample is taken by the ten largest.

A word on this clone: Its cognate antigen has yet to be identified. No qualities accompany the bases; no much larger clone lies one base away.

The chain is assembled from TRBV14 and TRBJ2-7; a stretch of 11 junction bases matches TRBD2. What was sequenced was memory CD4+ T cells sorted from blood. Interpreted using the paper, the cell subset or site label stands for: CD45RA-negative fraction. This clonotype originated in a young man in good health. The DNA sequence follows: TGTGCCAGCAGCTCCAGACTAGCGGGGCAATCCTACGAGCAGTACTTC. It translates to CASSSRLAGQSYEQYF.